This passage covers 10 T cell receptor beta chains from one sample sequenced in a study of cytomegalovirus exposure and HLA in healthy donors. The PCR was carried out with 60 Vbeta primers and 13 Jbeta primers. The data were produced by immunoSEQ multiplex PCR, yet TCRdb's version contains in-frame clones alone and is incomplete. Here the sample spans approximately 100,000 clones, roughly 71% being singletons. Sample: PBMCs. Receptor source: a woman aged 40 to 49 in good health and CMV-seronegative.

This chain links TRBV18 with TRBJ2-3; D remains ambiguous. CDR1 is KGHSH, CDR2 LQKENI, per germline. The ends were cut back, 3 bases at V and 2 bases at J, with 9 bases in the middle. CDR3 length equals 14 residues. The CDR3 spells CASSPLQNTDTQYF. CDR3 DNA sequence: TGTGCCAGCTCACCCTTACAAAACACAGATACGCAGTATTTT.

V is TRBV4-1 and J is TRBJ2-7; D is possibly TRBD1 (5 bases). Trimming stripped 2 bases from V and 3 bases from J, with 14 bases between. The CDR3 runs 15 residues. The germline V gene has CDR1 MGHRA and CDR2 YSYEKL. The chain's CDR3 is CASSQLDIGFYEQYF. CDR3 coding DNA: TGCGCCAGCAGCCAACTGGACATCGGATTCTACGAGCAGTACTTC.

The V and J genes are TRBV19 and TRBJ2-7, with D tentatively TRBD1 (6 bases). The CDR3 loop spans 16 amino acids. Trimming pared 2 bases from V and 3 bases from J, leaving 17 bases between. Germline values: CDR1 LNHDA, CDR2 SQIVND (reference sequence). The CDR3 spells CASSITTDSSFYEQYF. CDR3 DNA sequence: TGTGCCAGTAGTATAACTACGGACAGTAGCTTCTACGAGCAGTACTTC. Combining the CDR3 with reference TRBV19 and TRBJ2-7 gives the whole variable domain DGGITQSPKYLFRKEGQNVTLSCEQNLNHDAMYWYRQDPGQGLRLIYYSQIVNDFQKGDIAEGYSVSREKKESFPLTVTSAQKNPTAFYLCASSITTDSSFYEQYFGPGTRLTVT.

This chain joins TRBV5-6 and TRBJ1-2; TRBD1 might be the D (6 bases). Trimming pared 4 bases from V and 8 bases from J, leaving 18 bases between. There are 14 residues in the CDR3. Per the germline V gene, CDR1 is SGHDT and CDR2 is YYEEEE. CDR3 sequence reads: CASSPTGPLEGYTF. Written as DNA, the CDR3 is TGTGCCAGCAGCCCTACAGGGCCTCTGGAGGGCTACACCTTC.

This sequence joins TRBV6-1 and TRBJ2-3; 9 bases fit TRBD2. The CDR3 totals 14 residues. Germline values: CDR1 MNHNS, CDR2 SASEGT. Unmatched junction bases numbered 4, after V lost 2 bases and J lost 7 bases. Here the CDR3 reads CASSEWLAGYTQYF. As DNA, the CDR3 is TGTGCCAGCAGTGAATGGCTAGCGGGGTATACGCAGTATTTT.

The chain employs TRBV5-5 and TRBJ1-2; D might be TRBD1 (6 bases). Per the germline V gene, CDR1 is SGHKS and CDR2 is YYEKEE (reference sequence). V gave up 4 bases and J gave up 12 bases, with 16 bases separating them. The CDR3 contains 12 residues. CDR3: CASSLGTPPNTF. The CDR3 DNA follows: TGTGCCAGCAGCCTCGGGACACCCCCTAACACCTTC.

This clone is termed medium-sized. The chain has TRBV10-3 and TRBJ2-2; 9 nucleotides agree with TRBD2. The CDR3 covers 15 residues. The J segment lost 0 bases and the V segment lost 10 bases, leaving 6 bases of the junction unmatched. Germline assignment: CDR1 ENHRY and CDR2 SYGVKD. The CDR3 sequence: CATQSGGTNTGELFF. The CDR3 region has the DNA TGTGCCACCCAGAGCGGGGGGACGAACACCGGGGAGCTGTTTTTT.

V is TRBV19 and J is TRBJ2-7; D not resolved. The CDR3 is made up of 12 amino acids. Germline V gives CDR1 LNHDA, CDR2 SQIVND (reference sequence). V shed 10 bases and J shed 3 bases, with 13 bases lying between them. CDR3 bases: TGTGCCACCCGAGGCGACCTCTACGAGCAGTACTTC. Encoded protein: CATRGDLYEQYF.

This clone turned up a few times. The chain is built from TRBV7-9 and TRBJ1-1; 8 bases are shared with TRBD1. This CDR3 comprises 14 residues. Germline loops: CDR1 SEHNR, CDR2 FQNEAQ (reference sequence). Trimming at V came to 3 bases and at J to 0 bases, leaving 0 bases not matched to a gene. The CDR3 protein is CASSLTGVNTEAFF. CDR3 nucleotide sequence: TGTGCCAGCAGCTTGACAGGGGTGAACACTGAAGCTTTCTTT.

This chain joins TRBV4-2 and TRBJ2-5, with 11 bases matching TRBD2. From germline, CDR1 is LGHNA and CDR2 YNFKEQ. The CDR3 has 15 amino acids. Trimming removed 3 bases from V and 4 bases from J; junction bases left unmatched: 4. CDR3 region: CASSQASGGTETQYF. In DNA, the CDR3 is TGTGCCAGCAGCCAGGCTAGCGGGGGGACAGAGACCCAGTACTTC.